This entry lists 5 T cell receptor beta chains sequenced from one sample in a study of blood T cell repertoires in COVID-19. Sequencing used immunoSEQ multiplex PCR; TCRdb keeps in-frame clones, though not all of them. The table includes about 190,000 clones, around 82% detected once. Source material: PBMCs or T cells enriched from blood (not recorded which). Receptor source: a woman aged 55-69 years with acute COVID-19.

The chain couples TRBV9 to TRBJ2-7; unclear D gene. CDR1 is SGDLS, CDR2 YYNGEE, per germline. V lost 4 bases and J lost 5, with 16 bases in between. The CDR3 contains 14 residues. In nucleotides, the CDR3 is TGTGCCAGCAGCCTCACCGGCTCCCAGGACGAGCAGTACTTC. This sequence encodes CASSLTGSQDEQYF.

This rearrangement joins TRBV4-3 to TRBJ2-1; D is unclear. Germline assignment: CDR1 LGHNA and CDR2 YSLEER. The CDR3 contains 15 residues. Trimming removed 0 bases at V and 9 bases at J, with 15 bases between. The CDR3: CASSQDQSVPGEQFF. The CDR3 DNA reads TGCGCCAGCAGCCAAGATCAATCCGTCCCGGGTGAGCAGTTCTTC.

This chain uses TRBV10-1 with TRBJ2-3, with D maybe TRBD2 (6 bases). V was trimmed by 3 bases and J by 4 bases, leaving 11 bases between them. The CDR3 is 14 amino acids. In germline, CDR1 is WNHNN, CDR2 SYGVQD (reference sequence). CDR3 in amino acids: CASSETGEADTQYF. The CDR3 DNA sequence: TGCGCCAGCAGTGAAACGGGAGAGGCAGATACGCAGTATTTT.

The chain recombines TRBV6-2 or TRBV6-3 with TRBJ2-1; D uncertain. This CDR3 has 14 residues. V was clipped by 0 bases and J by 7 bases, with 10 bases between them. Germline CDR1 MNHEY, CDR2 SVGEGT. The CDR3 region is CASSYSEISNEQFF. The CDR3 nucleotides are TGTGCCAGCAGTTACTCTGAAATCAGTAATGAGCAGTTCTTC.

This chain's CDR3 is CAIRATGKVHEQYF. The DNA for the CDR3 is TGTGCCATCAGGGCGACAGGGAAAGTCCACGAGCAGTACTTC. The chain is built from TRBV10-3 and TRBJ2-7; 7 nucleotides match TRBD1. J was trimmed by 5 bases and V by 6 bases; bases with no gene match: 10. Germline loops: CDR1 ENHRY, CDR2 SYGVKD. This CDR3 region has 14 residues.